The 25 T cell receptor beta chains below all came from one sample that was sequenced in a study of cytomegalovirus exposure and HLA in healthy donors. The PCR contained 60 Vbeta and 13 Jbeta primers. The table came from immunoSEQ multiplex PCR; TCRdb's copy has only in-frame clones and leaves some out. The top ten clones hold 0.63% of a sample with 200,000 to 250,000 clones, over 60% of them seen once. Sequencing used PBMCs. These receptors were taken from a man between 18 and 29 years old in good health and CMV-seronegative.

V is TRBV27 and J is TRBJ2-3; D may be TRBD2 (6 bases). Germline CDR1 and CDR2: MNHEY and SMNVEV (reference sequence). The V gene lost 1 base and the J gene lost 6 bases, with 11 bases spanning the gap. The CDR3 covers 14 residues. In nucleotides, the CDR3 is TGTGCCAGCAGTTTATTGACTAGTCGGGATACGCAGTATTTT. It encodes CASSLLTSRDTQYF.

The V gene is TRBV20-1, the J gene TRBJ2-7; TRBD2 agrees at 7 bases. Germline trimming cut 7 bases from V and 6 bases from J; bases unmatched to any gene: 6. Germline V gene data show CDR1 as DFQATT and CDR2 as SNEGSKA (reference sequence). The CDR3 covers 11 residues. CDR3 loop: CSVGGRAEQYF. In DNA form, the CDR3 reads TGCAGTGTCGGTGGGAGGGCCGAGCAGTACTTC.

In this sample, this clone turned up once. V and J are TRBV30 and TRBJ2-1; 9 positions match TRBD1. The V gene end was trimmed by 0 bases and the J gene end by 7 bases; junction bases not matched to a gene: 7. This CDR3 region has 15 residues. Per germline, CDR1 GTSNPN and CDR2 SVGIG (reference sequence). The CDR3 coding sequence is TGTGCCTGGAGTGTACTGGACAGGGGTGTAAATGAGCAGTTCTTC. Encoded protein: CAWSVLDRGVNEQFF. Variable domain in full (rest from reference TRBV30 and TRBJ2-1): SQTIHQWPATLVQPVGSPLSLECTVEGTSNPNLYWYRQAAGRGLQLLFYSVGIGQISSEVPQNLSASRPQDRQFILSSKKLLLSDSGFYLCAWSVLDRGVNEQFFGPGTRLTVL.

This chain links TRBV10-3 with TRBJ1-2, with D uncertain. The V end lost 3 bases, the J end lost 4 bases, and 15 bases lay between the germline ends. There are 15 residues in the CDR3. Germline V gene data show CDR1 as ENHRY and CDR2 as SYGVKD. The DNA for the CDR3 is TGTGCCATCAGTGAAAGTCAGTATCCCAGCTATGGCTACACCTTC. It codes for CAISESQYPSYGYTF.

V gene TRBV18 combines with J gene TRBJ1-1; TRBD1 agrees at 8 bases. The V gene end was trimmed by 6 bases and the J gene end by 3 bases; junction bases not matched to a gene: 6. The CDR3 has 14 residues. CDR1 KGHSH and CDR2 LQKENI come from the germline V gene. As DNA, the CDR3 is TGTGCCAGCTCGAAGACAGGGGTGGACACTGAAGCTTTCTTT. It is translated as CASSKTGVDTEAFF.

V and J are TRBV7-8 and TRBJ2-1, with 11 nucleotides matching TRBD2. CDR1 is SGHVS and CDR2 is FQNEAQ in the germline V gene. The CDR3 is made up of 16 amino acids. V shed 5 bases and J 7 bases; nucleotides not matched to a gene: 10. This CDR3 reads CASSTKLAGVGNEQFF. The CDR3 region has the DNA TGTGCCAGCAGCACAAAACTAGCGGGAGTTGGGAATGAGCAGTTCTTC.

CDR3 sequence (DNA): TGTGCCAGCAGCGAAACAGGACAGTACAATGAGCAGTTCTTC. It specifies CASSETGQYNEQFF. V and J are TRBV9 and TRBJ2-1, with D maybe TRBD1 (6 bases). With 3 bases removed from V and 4 bases from J, the gap between germline ends came to 11 bases. Germline V gene data show CDR1 as SGDLS and CDR2 as YYNGEE. This CDR3 contains 14 residues.

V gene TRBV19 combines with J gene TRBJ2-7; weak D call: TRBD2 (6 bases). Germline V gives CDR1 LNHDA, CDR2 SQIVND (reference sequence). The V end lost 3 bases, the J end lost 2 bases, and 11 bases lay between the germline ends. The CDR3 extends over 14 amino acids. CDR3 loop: CASSISASAYEQYF. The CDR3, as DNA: TGTGCCAGTAGTATTAGTGCTAGCGCCTACGAGCAGTACTTC. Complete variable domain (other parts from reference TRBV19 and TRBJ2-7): DGGITQSPKYLFRKEGQNVTLSCEQNLNHDAMYWYRQDPGQGLRLIYYSQIVNDFQKGDIAEGYSVSREKKESFPLTVTSAQKNPTAFYLCASSISASAYEQYFGPGTRLTVT.

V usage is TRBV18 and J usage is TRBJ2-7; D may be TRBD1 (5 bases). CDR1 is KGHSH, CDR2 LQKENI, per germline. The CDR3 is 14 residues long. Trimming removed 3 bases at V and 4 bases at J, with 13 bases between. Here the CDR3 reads CASSPSGFQYEQYF. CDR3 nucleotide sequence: TGTGCCAGCTCACCGTCAGGGTTTCAGTACGAGCAGTACTTC.

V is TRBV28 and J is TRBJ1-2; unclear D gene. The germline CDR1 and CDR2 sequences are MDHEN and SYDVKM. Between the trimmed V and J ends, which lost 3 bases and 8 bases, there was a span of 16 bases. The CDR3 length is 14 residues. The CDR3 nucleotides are TGTGCCAGCAGTTTCCTTTCGCCGGGTGGGGGCTACACCTTC. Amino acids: CASSFLSPGGGYTF.

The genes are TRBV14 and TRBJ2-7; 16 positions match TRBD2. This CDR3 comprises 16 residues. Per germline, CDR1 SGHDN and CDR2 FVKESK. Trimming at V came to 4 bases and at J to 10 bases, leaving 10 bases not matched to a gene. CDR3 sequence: CASSLEGLAGGPGQYF. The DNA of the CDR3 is TGTGCCAGCAGCCTTGAGGGACTAGCGGGAGGGCCAGGACAGTACTTC.

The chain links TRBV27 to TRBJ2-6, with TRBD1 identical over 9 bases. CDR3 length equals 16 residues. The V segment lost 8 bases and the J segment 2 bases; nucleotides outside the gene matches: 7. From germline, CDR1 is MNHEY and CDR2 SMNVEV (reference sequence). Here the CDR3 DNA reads TGTGCCAGCCAGACAGGGGGGACCGCTGGGGCCAACGTCCTGACTTTC. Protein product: CASQTGGTAGANVLTF.

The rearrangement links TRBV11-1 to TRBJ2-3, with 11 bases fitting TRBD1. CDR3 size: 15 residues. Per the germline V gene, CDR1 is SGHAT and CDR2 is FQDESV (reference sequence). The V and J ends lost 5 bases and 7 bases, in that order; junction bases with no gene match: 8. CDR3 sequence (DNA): TGTGCCAGCAGCCTCCGGGACAGGGGGACATATACGCAGTATTTT. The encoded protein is CASSLRDRGTYTQYF.

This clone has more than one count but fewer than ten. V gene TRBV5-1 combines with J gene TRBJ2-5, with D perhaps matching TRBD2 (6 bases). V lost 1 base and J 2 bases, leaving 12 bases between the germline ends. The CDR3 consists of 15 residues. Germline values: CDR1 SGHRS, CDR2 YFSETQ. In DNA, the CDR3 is TGCGCCAGCAGCTTGATGGCGGGACTTCAAGAGACCCAGTACTTC. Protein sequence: CASSLMAGLQETQYF.

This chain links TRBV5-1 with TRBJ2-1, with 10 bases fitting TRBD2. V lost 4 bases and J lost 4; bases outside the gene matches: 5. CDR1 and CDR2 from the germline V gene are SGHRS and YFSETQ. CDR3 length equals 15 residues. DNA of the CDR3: TGCGCCAGCAGCCCTCTAGCGGGAGCATACAATGAGCAGTTCTTC. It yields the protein CASSPLAGAYNEQFF. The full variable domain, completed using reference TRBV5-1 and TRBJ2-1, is KAGVTQTPRYLIKTRGQQVTLSCSPISGHRSVSWYQQTPGQGLQFLFEYFSETQRNKGNFPGRFSGRQFSNSRSEMNVSTLELGDSALYLCASSPLAGAYNEQFFGPGTRLTVL.

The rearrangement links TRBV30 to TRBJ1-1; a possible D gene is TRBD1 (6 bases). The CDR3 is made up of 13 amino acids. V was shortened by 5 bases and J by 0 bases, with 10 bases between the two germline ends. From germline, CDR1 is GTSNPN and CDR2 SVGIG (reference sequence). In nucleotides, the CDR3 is TGTGCCTGGGTCAGGGGTATGAACACTGAAGCTTTCTTT. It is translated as CAWVRGMNTEAFF.

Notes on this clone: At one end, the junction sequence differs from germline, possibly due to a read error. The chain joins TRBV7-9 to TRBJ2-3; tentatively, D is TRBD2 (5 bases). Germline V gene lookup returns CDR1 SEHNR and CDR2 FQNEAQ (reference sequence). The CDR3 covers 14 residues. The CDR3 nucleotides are TGTTCCAGCAGCTTAGGCGGGTTGTATGATACGCAGTATTTT. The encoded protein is CSSSLGGLYDTQYF.

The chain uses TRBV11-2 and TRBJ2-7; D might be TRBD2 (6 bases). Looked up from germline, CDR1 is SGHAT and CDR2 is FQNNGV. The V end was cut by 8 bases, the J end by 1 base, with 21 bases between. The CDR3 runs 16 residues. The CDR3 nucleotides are TGTGCCAGCTTTCCAAGCAACCTAGCGCGTTCCTACGAGCAGTACTTC. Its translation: CASFPSNLARSYEQYF.

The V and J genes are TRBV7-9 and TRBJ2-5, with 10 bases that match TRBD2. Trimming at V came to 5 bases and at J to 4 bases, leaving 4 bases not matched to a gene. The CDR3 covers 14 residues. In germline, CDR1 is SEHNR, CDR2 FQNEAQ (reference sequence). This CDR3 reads CASSPLAGAETQYF. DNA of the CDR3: TGTGCCAGCAGCCCTCTAGCGGGAGCAGAGACCCAGTACTTC.

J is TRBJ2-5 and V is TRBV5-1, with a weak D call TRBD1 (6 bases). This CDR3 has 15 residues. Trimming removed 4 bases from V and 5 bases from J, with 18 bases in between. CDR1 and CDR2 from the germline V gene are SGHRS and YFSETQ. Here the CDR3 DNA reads TGCGCCAGCAGCGACTCCTTACAGGGAACTGAGACCCAGTACTTC. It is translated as CASSDSLQGTETQYF.

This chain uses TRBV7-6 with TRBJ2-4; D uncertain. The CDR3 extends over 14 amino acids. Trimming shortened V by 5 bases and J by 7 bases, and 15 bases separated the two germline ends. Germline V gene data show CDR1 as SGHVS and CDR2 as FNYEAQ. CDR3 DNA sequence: TGTGCCAGCAGCCCAGACTTAAACGGGAACATTCAGTACTTC. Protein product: CASSPDLNGNIQYF. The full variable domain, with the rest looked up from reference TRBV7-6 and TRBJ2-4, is GAGVSQSPRYKVTKRGQDVALRCDPISGHVSLYWYRQALGQGPEFLTYFNYEAQQDKSGLPNDRFSAERPEGSISTLTIQRTEQRDSAMYRCASSPDLNGNIQYFGAGTRLSVL.

In DNA form, the CDR3 reads TGTGCCAGCAGTTACACCGGGACAGGGACTGGCTACACCTTC. This codes for CASSYTGTGTGYTF. The V and J genes are TRBV25-1 and TRBJ1-2; 9 nucleotides match TRBD1. The CDR3 runs 14 residues. J lost 7 bases, V lost 5 bases, and 8 bases had no gene match. Germline CDR1 is MGHDK and CDR2 is SYGVNS.

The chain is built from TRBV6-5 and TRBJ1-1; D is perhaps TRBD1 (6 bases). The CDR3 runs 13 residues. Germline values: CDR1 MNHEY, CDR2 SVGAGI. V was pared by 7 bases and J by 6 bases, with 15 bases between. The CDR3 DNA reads TGTGCCAGCACGGCGAGGGGGAGGGCTGAAGCTTTCTTT. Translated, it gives CASTARGRAEAFF.

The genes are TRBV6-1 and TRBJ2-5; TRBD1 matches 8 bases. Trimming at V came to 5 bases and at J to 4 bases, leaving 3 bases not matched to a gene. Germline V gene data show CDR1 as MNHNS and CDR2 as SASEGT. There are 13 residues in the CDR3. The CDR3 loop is CASSTRGRETQYF. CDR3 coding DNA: TGTGCCAGCAGTACCAGGGGGCGAGAGACCCAGTACTTC.

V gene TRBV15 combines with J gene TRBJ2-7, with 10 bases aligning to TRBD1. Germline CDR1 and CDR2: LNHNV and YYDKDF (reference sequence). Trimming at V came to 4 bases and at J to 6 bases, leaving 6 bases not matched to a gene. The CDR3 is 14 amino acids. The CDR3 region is CATSNDRTGGEQYF. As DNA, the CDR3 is TGTGCCACCAGCAACGACAGGACAGGGGGCGAGCAGTACTTC.